Listed below are T cell receptor beta chains from one sample, sequenced in a study of early T cells in non-severe SARS-CoV-2 infection. MiXCR, run by TCRdb on the 5' RACE reads, gives a single entry per CDR3 protein. The sample has 70,000 or so distinct CDR3 sequences; 10% to 15% are singletons. The sample taken for sequencing was whole blood. These receptors originate from an adult who was a healthcare worker with PCR-confirmed SARS-CoV-2 infection or an uninfected control (not recorded which). CDR3s include the opening cysteine and the closing phenylalanine or tryptophan. The order of the fields is V gene, J gene, D gene, clone size, CDR3 protein, CDR3 DNA. The D gene is left open where the match is weak. The size of a clone is reported for some rows only, either as once, few or many, or as a class for expanded clones.

TRBV28	TRBJ2-2	.	.	CASLRGTGELFF	TGTGCCAGTCTACGGGGGACCGGGGAGCTGTTTTTT
TRBV5-1	TRBJ1-1	TRBD1	.	CASSTMTGDTEAFF	TGCGCCAGCAGCACAATGACAGGGGACACTGAAGCTTTCTTT
TRBV28	TRBJ1-1	.	.	CASRAGTPNTEAFF	TGTGCCAGCAGAGCCGGGACACCGAACACTGAAGCTTTCTTT
TRBV12-3/TRBV12-4	TRBJ2-2	TRBD1	.	CASSLPRRTGVNTGELFF	TGTGCCAGCAGTTTACCTCGCCGGACAGGGGTGAACACCGGGGAGCTGTTTTTT
TRBV4-3	TRBJ2-5	.	few	CASSQGSHEETQYF	TGCGCCAGCAGCCAAGGCTCTCACGAAGAGACCCAGTACTTC
TRBV6-6	TRBJ2-2	TRBD1	few	CASITGTGFTGELFF	TGTGCCAGCATCACCGGGACAGGGTTCACCGGGGAGCTGTTTTTT
TRBV12-3/TRBV12-4	TRBJ1-2	.	.	CASSLAVGYGYTF	TGTGCCAGCAGCCTCGCCGTCGGGTATGGCTACACCTTC
TRBV28	TRBJ1-4	TRBD1	.	CASSLPGQGANEKLFF	TGTGCCAGCAGCCTGCCGGGACAGGGGGCTAATGAAAAACTGTTTTTT
TRBV28	TRBJ2-7	TRBD2	many	CASSLLILAGTYEQYF	TGTGCCAGCAGTTTACTCATCCTAGCGGGAACCTACGAGCAGTACTTC
TRBV7-6	TRBJ2-7	.	.	CASSFRLRGEQYF	TGTGCCAGCAGCTTCCGTCTCCGGGGCGAGCAGTACTTC
TRBV15	TRBJ2-1	.	.	CATSGGNSYNEQFF	TGTGCCACCAGCGGGGGAAACTCCTACAATGAGCAGTTCTTC
TRBV7-3	TRBJ1-2	.	.	CASSLTSAGNYGYTF	TGTGCCAGCAGCTTAACGTCAGCAGGCAACTATGGCTACACCTTC
TRBV7-2	TRBJ1-5	.	.	CASSPRTGNQPQHF	TGTGCCAGCAGCCCGAGAACGGGGAATCAGCCCCAGCATTTT
TRBV7-3	TRBJ2-1	TRBD2	many	CASSLTGGGYNEQFF	TGTGCCAGCAGCTTAACTGGCGGGGGGTACAATGAGCAGTTCTTC
TRBV7-9	TRBJ1-1	.	many	CASSLAGLAEAFF	TGTGCCAGCAGCTTAGCGGGTTTGGCTGAAGCTTTCTTT
TRBV7-2	TRBJ2-4	TRBD2	many	CASSFSAGGSKNIQYF	TGTGCCAGCAGCTTCTCAGCGGGGGGAAGCAAAAACATTCAGTACTTC
TRBV7-3	TRBJ2-3	TRBD2	.	CASSRSGGAVDTQYF	TGTGCCAGCAGCCGTAGCGGGGGGGCGGTAGATACGCAGTATTTT
TRBV7-8	TRBJ1-2	.	.	CASSSSGPLYGYTF	TGTGCCAGCAGCTCGTCAGGGCCACTCTATGGCTACACCTTC
TRBV20-1	TRBJ1-4	.	many	CSAETAGPGEKLFF	TGCAGTGCGGAAACTGCTGGGCCGGGGGAAAAACTGTTTTTT
TRBV6-5	TRBJ2-5	.	.	CASRGSLPKTQYF	TGTGCCAGCAGAGGAAGCCTCCCAAAGACCCAGTACTTC
TRBV12-3/TRBV12-4	TRBJ2-3	TRBD1	many	CASSFYRDREDTQYF	TGTGCCAGCAGTTTCTACCGGGACAGGGAGGATACGCAGTATTTT
TRBV12-3/TRBV12-4	TRBJ2-1	TRBD2	many	CASIAGGPYNEQFF	TGTGCCAGCATCGCGGGGGGACCCTACAATGAGCAGTTCTTC
TRBV7-9	TRBJ2-7	TRBD1	.	CASSHPRRDRGHKEPYYEQYF	TGTGCCAGCAGCCACCCCCGCCGGGACAGGGGGCACAAAGAACCCTACTACGAGCAGTACTTC
TRBV2	TRBJ2-3	.	.	CAETGGSTDTQYF	TGTGCCGAAACGGGCGGTAGCACAGATACGCAGTATTTT
TRBV20-1	TRBJ2-7	.	few	CSARGHSYEQYF	TGCAGTGCTAGAGGTCATTCCTACGAGCAGTACTTC
TRBV25-1	TRBJ2-4	.	.	CASSDSGKNIQYF	TGTGCCAGCAGTGATTCCGGTAAAAACATTCAGTACTTC
TRBV18	TRBJ2-3	TRBD2	.	CASSPREGDTQYF	TGTGCCAGCTCACCGAGGGAGGGAGATACGCAGTATTTT
TRBV29-1	TRBJ1-1	TRBD1	few	CSVGTGNTEAFF	TGCAGCGTGGGGACAGGGAACACTGAAGCTTTCTTT